What follows is one T cell receptor beta chain and its context. Authors' processing steps: Nucleated cell number was recorded as an estimate derived from reference gene primer amplification. Assay used: immunoSEQ multiplex PCR; TCRdb lists only in-frame clones, some missing. V and J calls plus clone size are reproduced from that table; the DNA served to infer D and trimming. The sample has about 53,000 clones, 86% seen once. The V segment lost 8 bases and the J segment 4 bases; nucleotides outside the gene matches: 7. The CDR3 runs 15 residues. From germline, CDR1 is LNHDA and CDR2 SQIVND (reference sequence). The sample belongs to a study of blood T cell repertoires in COVID-19. On the study more broadly: Collection of acute and convalescent COVID-19 samples took place in the United States, Italy and Spain.

This TCR came from a man aged 80 or over with acute or convalescent COVID-19. This chain uses TRBV19 with TRBJ1-4; 10 bases align to TRBD1. Sequenced sample: peripheral blood. CDR3: CASQRDRGSNEKLFF. The CDR3, as DNA: TGTGCCAGTCAAAGGGACAGGGGAAGTAATGAAAAACTGTTTTTT.